This TCR beta chain was sequenced in a study of T-cell memory formation after mild COVID-19. About this clonotype itself: The target antigen is unknown.

TCRdb reprocessed the 5' RACE reads via MiXCR and lists one record per CDR3 protein. The sample lists approximately 350,000 distinct CDR3 sequences; about an eighth were seen once. The CDR3 covers 14 residues. Deletions cut 6 bases from V and 10 bases from J, with 16 bases between. The study's findings and limits: That cross-reactive memory joined was suggested by some responding clones appearing in pre-infection memory. Still unconfirmed is whether the second-wave clones peaking on day 37 recognized SARS-CoV-2.

The V call is TRBV12-3 or TRBV12-4, the J call TRBJ1-6, with D hard to call. The sequencing input was PBMCs or a T cell subset sorted from them (not recorded which). The sequence derives from a man aged 18-30 years who had mild COVID-19 (a few samples of this study predate the infection). Cell type and time point are not known. The CDR3 loop reads CASSLTSGGSPLHF. Written as DNA, the CDR3 is TGTGCCAGCAGCCTAACCTCCGGAGGATCACCCCTCCACTTT.